Presented here are 14 T cell receptor beta chains from one specimen sequenced in a study of molecular identifiers for immune sequencing clone quantification. MiXCR was run by TCRdb on the PCR reads, yielding one entry per CDR3 protein. This sample has nearly 650,000 distinct CDR3 sequences, with about 25% found just once. Sequences were obtained from naive CD8+ T cells from blood, with Jurkat cell RNA spiked in. The subset was: FACS-sorted CD8+CD4-CCR7+CD45RA+ naive T cells. The receptor set was obtained from a human donor in good health. Some libraries in this study had Jurkat cell RNA spiked in.

This clonotype showed up just a few times. The V and J genes are TRBV10-3 and TRBJ2-3; TRBD1 is a possible D gene (5 bases). Trimming shortened V by 10 bases and J by 9 bases, and 23 bases separated the two germline ends. Germline loops: CDR1 ENHRY, CDR2 SYGVKD. This CDR3 has 14 residues. This CDR3 is CATLRQGWTETQYF. In nucleotides, the CDR3 is TGTGCCACCCTAAGGCAGGGCTGGACCGAAACGCAGTATTTT.

This clonotype was observed a handful of times. The chain has TRBV4-3 and TRBJ2-7; 11 bases match TRBD1. J was trimmed by 2 bases and V by 2 bases; bases with no gene match: 11. Germline-derived CDR1 and CDR2 are LGHNA and YSLEER. The CDR3 is 18 residues long. The CDR3 protein is CASSQFQTGTGGTYEQYF. CDR3 in DNA: TGCGCCAGCAGCCAATTCCAGACCGGGACAGGGGGAACCTACGAGCAGTACTTC.

Worth noting for this clonotype: One base away lies a much larger clone, so this may be a sequencing read error. The rearrangement joins TRBV4-3 to TRBJ2-7; D possibly uses TRBD1 or TRBD2 (5 bases each). Germline loops: CDR1 LGHNA, CDR2 YSLEER. The length of the CDR3 is 14 residues. Deletions cut 4 bases from V and 7 bases from J, with 17 bases between. This chain's CDR3 is CASSPGVGAAEQYF. CDR3 sequence (DNA): TGCGCCAGCAGCCCCGGGGTAGGGGCGGCTGAGCAGTACTTC.

This clonotype was seen ten or more times. The rearrangement links TRBV3-1 to TRBJ2-7; tentatively, D is TRBD1 (6 bases). Germline V gene data show CDR1 as LGHDT and CDR2 as YNNKEL (reference sequence). V lost 1 base to trimming and J lost 5 bases, with 12 bases between them. The CDR3 is 14 amino acids. CDR3 protein: CASSQVGARDEQYF. CDR3 coding DNA: TGTGCCAGCAGCCAAGTGGGGGCCCGGGACGAGCAGTACTTC.

Details on this clonotype: A much larger clone lies a single base off, so this may be a read error. The chain is built from TRBV20-1 and TRBJ1-1, with 7 bases lining up with TRBD1. CDR1 DFQATT and CDR2 SNEGSKA come from the germline V gene (reference sequence). The CDR3 spans 14 residues. J was trimmed by 4 bases and V by 1 base; bases with no gene match: 6. The CDR3 DNA sequence: TGCAGTGCTAGAGCTCAAGGGGGCCCCACTGAAGCTTTCTTT. Translated: CSARAQGGPTEAFF.

This clonotype was seen a few times. V and J are TRBV4-1 and TRBJ2-3; TRBD2 might be the D (6 bases). The V and J ends lost 1 base and 5 bases respectively, with 13 bases between them. CDR1 MGHRA and CDR2 YSYEKL come from the germline V gene. This CDR3 comprises 15 residues. This CDR3 is CASSQVGGVEDTQYF. Written as DNA, the CDR3 is TGCGCCAGCAGCCAAGTGGGGGGAGTGGAAGATACGCAGTATTTT.

This clonotype came up a few times. The chain combines TRBV27 with TRBJ1-5; tentative D call: TRBD1 (6 bases). The CDR3 loop spans 14 amino acids. Germline lookup yields CDR1 MNHEY and CDR2 SMNVEV (reference sequence). V was shortened by 10 bases and J by 0 bases, with 13 bases between the two germline ends. The CDR3 sequence is CATSGVYSNQPQHF. The CDR3, as DNA: TGTGCCACATCAGGGGTTTATAGCAATCAGCCCCAGCATTTT.

This clonotype has ten or more counts. The V gene is TRBV6-2 or TRBV6-3, the J gene TRBJ1-1; possible D gene TRBD1, 6 bases. V lost 6 bases and J 7 bases, leaving 9 bases between the germline ends. Germline CDR1 reads MNHEY; CDR2 reads SVGEGT. This CDR3 has 11 residues. CDR3 sequence reads: CASRKTGEAFF. The CDR3 DNA is TGTGCCAGCAGGAAGACAGGTGAAGCTTTCTTT.

This clonotype has just a few counts. The genes are TRBV6-5 and TRBJ1-5; D is undetermined. This CDR3 has 13 amino acids. Germline V gene lookup returns CDR1 MNHEY and CDR2 SVGAGI. Trimming took off 7 bases at V and 9 bases at J, with 16 bases between the two ends. The CDR3 coding sequence is TGTGCCAGCACCCACAGTCTAGTGGGGCCCCAGCATTTT. Amino acid sequence: CASTHSLVGPQHF.

Notes on this clonotype: Its ends do not fully match the called genes, so a read error is possible. The chain has TRBV3-1 and TRBJ1-1; no definite D call. The CDR3 is 16 residues long. In germline, CDR1 is LGHDT, CDR2 YNNKEL (reference sequence). The chain's CDR3 is CASSQTRTLMNTGAFF. CDR3 bases: TGTGCCAGCAGCCAAACCAGGACTCTCATGAACACTGGAGCTTTCTTT.

Note on this clonotype: A read error is possible here, since a much larger clone lies one base away. This chain uses TRBV2 with TRBJ1-4; 11 nucleotides match TRBD1. The CDR3 has 14 residues. CDR1 and CDR2 from the germline V gene are SNHLY and FYNNEI. The CDR3 sequence is CASRGTGGSENLFF. The CDR3 DNA reads as TGTGCCAGCAGAGGGACAGGGGGAAGCGAAAACCTGTTTTTT.

This clonotype was observed at least ten times. The chain joins TRBV28 to TRBJ1-2; D is ambiguous. The CDR3 runs to 14 residues. The V and J ends lost 4 bases and 2 bases respectively, with 11 bases between them. Germline V gene sequence: CDR1 MDHEN, CDR2 SYDVKM. The CDR3 sequence is CASSSRGGNYGYTF. In DNA, the CDR3 is TGTGCCAGCAGTTCCCGCGGAGGGAACTATGGCTACACCTTC.

This clonotype turned up a few times. The rearrangement joins TRBV7-9 to TRBJ2-7, with D possibly being TRBD1 or TRBD2 (5 bases each). CDR1 is SEHNR, CDR2 FQNEAQ, per germline (reference sequence). V dropped 8 bases and J dropped 5 bases, with 16 bases sitting between them. The length of the CDR3 is 13 residues. The CDR3 sequence: CASRLSGPHEQYF. The CDR3 DNA reads TGTGCCAGCCGTTTATCGGGACCCCACGAGCAGTACTTC.

V gene TRBV27 combines with J gene TRBJ1-1; D may be TRBD1 (5 bases). The CDR3 is made up of 17 amino acids. The germline CDR1 and CDR2 sequences are MNHEY and SMNVEV (reference sequence). The germline V and J ends were trimmed by 2 bases and 4 bases, with 20 bases remaining between them. This CDR3 reads CASSLIGRVLGGTEAFF. The CDR3 nucleotides are TGTGCCAGCAGTTTAATTGGCAGGGTCCTGGGGGGCACTGAAGCTTTCTTT.